What follows are 10 T cell receptor beta chains derived from one specimen sequenced in a study of T cells in narcolepsy. Here immunoSEQ multiplex PCR was the method, and the copy in TCRdb shows in-frame clones only, minus some. The sample records roughly 20,000 clones, 80% to 90% being singletons. Sequenced material: memory (CD45RA-) CD4+ T cells from blood. All receptors come from a human donor in good health.

The chain carries TRBV30 and TRBJ1-1; 8 bases are shared with TRBD1. CDR3 length equals 12 residues. CDR1 GTSNPN and CDR2 SVGIG come from the germline V gene (reference sequence). V gave up 4 bases and J gave up 10 bases; unmatched junction bases: 8. CDR3: CAWIQGGIIAFF. The CDR3 DNA sequence: TGTGCCTGGATACAGGGGGGGATTATAGCTTTCTTT. The full variable domain, rest sourced from reference TRBV30 and TRBJ1-1, is SQTIHQWPATLVQPVGSPLSLECTVEGTSNPNLYWYRQAAGRGLQLLFYSVGIGQISSEVPQNLSASRPQDRQFILSSKKLLLSDSGFYLCAWIQGGIIAFFGQGTRLTVV.

Concerning this clone itself: Other DNA sequences of this sample code for an identical CDR3. V and J are TRBV12-5 and TRBJ2-5; 11 bases are a match to TRBD2. This CDR3 is 15 amino acids long. CDR1 and CDR2 from the germline V gene are LGHNT and FRNRAP. V lost 5 bases and J lost 3; bases outside the gene matches: 5. The CDR3 loop reads CASGRATSGEETQYF. The DNA for the CDR3 is TGTGCTAGTGGTCGAGCGACTAGCGGGGAAGAGACCCAGTACTTC.

This rearrangement joins TRBV11-3 to TRBJ2-3; D call uncertain. CDR3 length: 15 residues. V dropped 5 bases and J dropped 1 base, with 13 bases sitting between them. Per germline, CDR1 SGHNT and CDR2 YENEEA. This CDR3 reads CASSATRSGTDTQYF. CDR3 nucleotide sequence: TGTGCCAGCAGCGCGACTCGATCTGGCACAGATACGCAGTATTTT.

The chain has TRBV7-2 and TRBJ2-7; 8 bases align to TRBD2. V lost 2 bases and J lost 3; bases outside the gene matches: 6. CDR1 is SGHTA, CDR2 FQGNSA, per germline. CDR3 length: 15 residues. The CDR3 nucleotides are TGTGCCAGCAGCTTATTGTCCAGCGGGGGCTACGAGCAGTACTTC. Amino acids: CASSLLSSGGYEQYF.

The CDR3 here is CASSLATGSLSEQYF. The CDR3 region has the DNA TGTGCCAGCAGCTTAGCTACGGGGAGTTTGAGCGAGCAGTACTTC. This chain uses TRBV7-9 with TRBJ2-7, with D perhaps TRBD2 (5 bases). V gave up 0 bases and J gave up 6 bases, with 15 bases separating them. CDR3 length: 15 residues. CDR1 and CDR2 (germline): SEHNR, FQNEAQ (reference sequence).

The rearrangement uses TRBV4-1 and TRBJ1-5, with D unresolved. CDR1 MGHRA and CDR2 YSYEKL come from the germline V gene. There are 15 residues in the CDR3. Trimming pared 2 bases from V and 0 bases from J, leaving 8 bases between. CDR3 protein: CASSQSWGSNQPQHF. In nucleotides, the CDR3 is TGCGCCAGCAGCCAAAGCTGGGGTAGCAATCAGCCCCAGCATTTT.

The chain combines TRBV5-4 with TRBJ2-1; D is uncertain. Deletions cut 2 bases from V and 6 bases from J, with 18 bases between. CDR3 length: 16 residues. From germline, CDR1 is SGHNT and CDR2 YYREEE (reference sequence). Written as DNA, the CDR3 is TGTGCCAGCAGCTTTGTGGGAAGCCTCCCCGGCAATGAGCAGTTCTTC. Translation gives CASSFVGSLPGNEQFF.

CDR3 sequence: CASILSKNTDTQYF. CDR3 DNA sequence: TGTGCCAGCATCTTAAGCAAAAACACAGATACGCAGTATTTT. The chain recombines TRBV6-6 with TRBJ2-3, with unresolved D. This CDR3 has 14 residues. V was cut by 7 bases and J by 2 bases, with 13 bases left in between. The germline V gene encodes CDR1 MNHNY and CDR2 SVGAGI (reference sequence).

V gene TRBV6-5 combines with J gene TRBJ1-1; TRBD1 might be the D (6 bases). V lost 5 bases to trimming and J lost 1 base, with 14 bases between them. The CDR3 is 15 amino acids. Per germline, CDR1 MNHEY and CDR2 SVGAGI. DNA of the CDR3: TGTGCCAGCAGTACAAGGACAGCCGCGAACACTGAAGCTTTCTTT. Translation: CASSTRTAANTEAFF.

The rearrangement links TRBV7-9 to TRBJ2-3; 8 bases are shared with TRBD2. Losses at the gene ends were 3 bases for V and 2 bases for J; bases not matched to a gene: 4. Per germline, CDR1 SEHNR and CDR2 FQNEAQ (reference sequence). The length of the CDR3 is 15 residues. CDR3 in amino acids: CASSLSGGTTDTQYF. Written as DNA, the CDR3 is TGTGCCAGCAGCTTGAGCGGGGGAACCACAGATACGCAGTATTTT.